This entry is about one T cell receptor beta chain. Reprocessing the 5' RACE reads, TCRdb reports a single entry for every CDR3 protein and omits DNA. Found here are some 600,000 distinct CDR3 sequences; the top ten clones hold about 3.6%. This specimen comes from a study of T cells expressing NK-cell markers. This CDR3 is built from 15 residues. This chain uses TRBV12-3 or TRBV12-4 with TRBJ2-3; with no DNA, the TCRdb D assignment of TRBD1 cannot be verified. The clonotype comes from a man younger than 35 in good health. The material sequenced was blood T cells: a sorted CD56 or NKG2C T cell subset, CD4+ or CD8+ T cells, or bulk PBMC T cells (not recorded which). The chain's CDR3 is CASRPQGGWADTQYF.